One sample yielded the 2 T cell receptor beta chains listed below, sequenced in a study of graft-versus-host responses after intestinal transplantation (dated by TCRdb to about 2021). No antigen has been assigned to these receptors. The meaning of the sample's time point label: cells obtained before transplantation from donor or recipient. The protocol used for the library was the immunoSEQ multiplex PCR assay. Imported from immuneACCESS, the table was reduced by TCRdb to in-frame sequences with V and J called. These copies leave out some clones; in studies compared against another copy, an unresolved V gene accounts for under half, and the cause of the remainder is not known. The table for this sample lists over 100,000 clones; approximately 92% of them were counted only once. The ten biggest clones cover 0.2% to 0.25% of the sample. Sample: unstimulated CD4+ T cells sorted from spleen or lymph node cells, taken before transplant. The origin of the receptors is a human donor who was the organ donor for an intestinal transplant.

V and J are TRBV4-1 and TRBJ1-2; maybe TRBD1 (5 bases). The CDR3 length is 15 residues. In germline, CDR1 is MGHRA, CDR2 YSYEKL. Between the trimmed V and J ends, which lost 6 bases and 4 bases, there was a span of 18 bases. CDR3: CASSAGTRSLYGYTF. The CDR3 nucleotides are TGCGCCAGCAGTGCGGGGACCCGATCCCTCTATGGCTACACCTTC.

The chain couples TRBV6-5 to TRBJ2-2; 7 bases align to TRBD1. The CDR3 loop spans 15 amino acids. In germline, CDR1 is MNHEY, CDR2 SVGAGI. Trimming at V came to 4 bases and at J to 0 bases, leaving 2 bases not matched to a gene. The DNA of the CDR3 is TGTGCCAGCAGTTGGACAGGAGCGAACACCGGGGAGCTGTTTTTT. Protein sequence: CASSWTGANTGELFF.